This is a list of T cell receptor beta chains from one sample in a study of cytomegalovirus exposure and HLA in healthy donors. Assay used: immunoSEQ multiplex PCR; TCRdb lists only in-frame clones, some missing. The sample includes tens of thousands of clones, roughly 72% seen only once; the top ten take around a fifth. Sequencing input: PBMCs. These receptors were obtained from a woman aged 50 to 65 in good health and CMV-seropositive. The CDR3 runs from the conserved cysteine through the conserved F or W. D genes are given only for firm matches. Some rows have no size entry. The others give once, few or many, or a class for an expanded clone.

cdr3_aa,cdr3_nt,clone_size,d_call,j_call,v_call
CASSPPRDGISYNEQFF,TGTGCCAGCAGCCCCCCGCGGGACGGGATCTCCTACAATGAGCAGTTCTTC,few,-,TRBJ2-1,TRBV7-8
CASTYPPHF,TGTGCCAGCACCTACCCCCCCCACTTC,-,-,TRBJ1-2,TRBV9
CASSSRVGEQYF,TGTGCCAGCAGCTCCAGGGTTGGCGAGCAGTACTTC,few,-,TRBJ2-7,TRBV27
CASSYRVRDTEAFF,TGTGCCAGCAGTTATAGAGTTCGGGACACTGAAGCTTTCTTT,-,-,TRBJ1-1,TRBV6-5
CASSYRGGLTGNTIYF,TGTGCCAGCAGCTACCGTGGGGGGTTAACCGGAAACACCATATATTTT,few,-,TRBJ1-3,TRBV7-8
CASSQEGLNLGNTIYF,TGCGCCAGCAGCCAAGAGGGCCTGAATCTTGGAAACACCATATATTTT,-,-,TRBJ1-3,TRBV4-1
CASSGQYGDEQFF,TGCGCCAGCTCGGGACAGTATGGGGATGAGCAGTTCTTC,few,TRBD1,TRBJ2-1,TRBV5-1
CAWSALAGGRDTQYF,TGTGCCTGGAGTGCCCTAGCGGGAGGGAGAGATACGCAGTATTTT,-,TRBD2,TRBJ2-3,TRBV30
CASSWDSYGYTF,TGTGCCAGCAGCTGGGACAGCTATGGCTACACCTTC,few,TRBD1,TRBJ1-2,TRBV7-9
CASSPQELSNQPQHF,TGTGCCAGCAGTCCACAGGAGCTTAGCAATCAGCCCCAGCATTTT,-,-,TRBJ1-5,TRBV6-6
CASMRAGEGTEAFF,TGTGCCAGCATGAGGGCAGGGGAGGGCACTGAAGCTTTCTTT,-,-,TRBJ1-1,TRBV6-6
CASSSMGGGTEAFF,TGTGCCAGCAGCTCTATGGGGGGGGGCACTGAAGCTTTCTTT,-,-,TRBJ1-1,TRBV11-2
CASSLSGYQETQYF,TGTGCCAGCAGCTTATCAGGATACCAAGAGACCCAGTACTTC,-,-,TRBJ2-5,TRBV7-8
CASSLGAGGPDEQFF,TGTGCCAGCAGCTTAGGGGCGGGAGGGCCCGATGAGCAGTTCTTC,-,TRBD2,TRBJ2-1,TRBV11-3
CASSPDGPNGGSPLHF,TGTGCCAGCTCACCGGACGGTCCGAATGGGGGGTCACCCCTCCACTTT,-,-,TRBJ1-6,TRBV18
CASSDAGRGEQYF,TGTGCCAGCAGTGATGCGGGCCGGGGCGAGCAGTACTTC,-,-,TRBJ2-7,TRBV6-1
CASRSGGNTGELFF,TGTGCCAGCAGATCAGGGGGCAACACCGGGGAGCTGTTTTTT,-,TRBD1,TRBJ2-2,TRBV28
CASSPRRNERTEAFF,TGCGCCAGCAGCCCGAGGAGGAACGAAAGGACTGAAGCTTTCTTT,-,-,TRBJ1-1,TRBV5-1
CASSERGRGSSYEQYF,TGTGCCAGCAGTGAAAGGGGGAGAGGGTCCTCCTACGAGCAGTACTTC,-,-,TRBJ2-7,TRBV2
CASSRTAYTDTQYF,TGTGCCAGCAGCAGGACAGCCTACACAGATACGCAGTATTTT,-,-,TRBJ2-3,TRBV5-6
CASSPPDSYYGYTF,TGTGCCAGCAGTCCACCCGACAGCTACTATGGCTACACCTTC,-,-,TRBJ1-2,TRBV28
CASNVNTGATEAFF,TGTGCCAGCAACGTTAATACAGGGGCCACTGAAGCTTTCTTT,-,TRBD1,TRBJ1-1,TRBV2
CASNPTGVSGKLFF,TGTGCCAGCAATCCGACAGGGGTTAGCGGAAAACTGTTTTTT,-,TRBD1,TRBJ1-4,TRBV14
CASSPETGPRKLFF,TGTGCCAGCTCACCAGAGACAGGGCCCCGAAAACTGTTTTTT,-,TRBD1,TRBJ1-4,TRBV18
CSAQGLEEFF,TGCAGTGCTCAGGGACTAGAGGAGTTCTTC,-,TRBD2,TRBJ2-1,TRBV20-1
CASGGGGFKNIQYF,TGTGCCAGCGGTGGGGGGGGATTTAAAAACATTCAGTACTTC,-,TRBD2,TRBJ2-4,TRBV7-2
CASSLQGLHSPLHF,TGTGCCAGCAGCCTACAGGGGTTGCATTCACCCCTCCACTTT,-,TRBD1,TRBJ1-6,TRBV9
CASSADRASAEAFF,TGTGCCAGCAGCGCCGACAGGGCTTCAGCTGAAGCTTTCTTT,-,TRBD1,TRBJ1-1,TRBV9
CASSNNRAGREKLFF,TGTGCCAGCAGTAACAACAGGGCCGGGAGGGAAAAACTGTTTTTT,-,-,TRBJ1-4,TRBV6-5
CASSFGGAGGKETQYF,TGTGCCAGCAGCTTCGGAGGGGCGGGGGGGAAAGAGACCCAGTACTTC,-,TRBD2,TRBJ2-5,TRBV11-2
CASSESFYEQYF,TGTGCCAGCAGTGAATCTTTTTACGAGCAGTACTTC,-,-,TRBJ2-7,TRBV25-1
CASSSFGTTSYEQYF,TGCGCCAGCAGCTCCTTCGGGACAACCTCCTACGAGCAGTACTTC,-,-,TRBJ2-7,TRBV5-1
CASSRSGAGETQYF,TGTGCCAGCAGCCGATCGGGAGCGGGGGAGACCCAGTACTTC,-,TRBD2,TRBJ2-5,TRBV4-2
CASSPRDRGFANTEAFF,TGTGCCAGCAGCCCCCGGGACAGGGGTTTTGCGAACACTGAAGCTTTCTTT,-,TRBD1,TRBJ1-1,TRBV9
CASSVVQGRTLTDEAFF,TGTGCCAGCAGCGTAGTGCAGGGCAGGACCTTGACCGACGAAGCTTTCTTT,-,-,TRBJ1-1,TRBV9
CATDREEQYF,TGTGCCACTGACAGGGAAGAGCAGTACTTC,-,TRBD1,TRBJ2-7,TRBV27
CASSLDRFGNTIYF,TGTGCCAGCTCATTGGACAGATTTGGAAACACCATATATTTT,once,-,TRBJ1-3,TRBV18
CASRSRTGDGTEAFF,TGTGCCAGCAGAAGTAGGACAGGGGATGGCACTGAAGCTTTCTTT,few,TRBD1,TRBJ1-1,TRBV6-5
CASSTRRNTGELFF,TGTGCCAGCAGCACGCGTAGGAACACCGGGGAGCTGTTTTTT,-,-,TRBJ2-2,TRBV11-3
CSARQGSGEKLFF,TGCAGCGCCCGACAGGGGTCGGGAGAAAAACTGTTTTTT,-,TRBD1,TRBJ1-4,TRBV29-1
CASSPRLVADPYEQYF,TGTGCCAGCAGCCCCCGATTGGTAGCGGACCCGTACGAGCAGTACTTC,-,-,TRBJ2-7,TRBV7-2
CSVERGLDEQFF,TGCAGCGTTGAACGGGGGTTGGATGAGCAGTTCTTC,-,-,TRBJ2-1,TRBV29-1
CASSLEGQGYNEQFF,TGTGCCAGCAGCTTAGAGGGTCAGGGGTACAATGAGCAGTTCTTC,-,-,TRBJ2-1,TRBV7-8
CASSLNAQLNEKLFF,TGCGCCAGCAGCTTGAATGCCCAACTCAATGAAAAACTGTTTTTT,-,-,TRBJ1-4,TRBV5-1
CASSFGGYNEQFF,TGCGCCAGCAGCTTCGGCGGCTACAATGAGCAGTTCTTC,-,-,TRBJ2-1,TRBV5-1
CASRSGGYEQYF,TGTGCCAGCAGGTCAGGGGGGTACGAGCAGTACTTC,-,-,TRBJ2-7,TRBV28
CAPREANEQFF,TGTGCCCCCCGAGAGGCGAATGAGCAGTTCTTC,-,-,TRBJ2-1,TRBV27
CASSSTSGGRASRAQYF,TGTGCCAGCAGTTCCACTAGCGGGGGTAGAGCTTCCCGGGCCCAGTACTTC,-,TRBD2,TRBJ2-5,TRBV27
CASSIQQGYGYTF,TGTGCCAGTAGTATTCAACAGGGGTATGGCTACACCTTC,-,TRBD1,TRBJ1-2,TRBV19
CASSGTSGGAYSPDTQYF,TGCGCCAGCAGCGGCACTAGCGGGGGGGCCTATTCCCCAGATACGCAGTATTTT,-,TRBD2,TRBJ2-3,TRBV5-1
CASARQNSPLHF,TGTGCCAGCGCGCGACAGAATTCACCCCTCCACTTT,few,-,TRBJ1-6,TRBV7-9